Following are 14 T cell receptor beta chains from one sample sequenced in a study of shared T cell receptors in the human thymus. The table came from immunoSEQ multiplex PCR; TCRdb's copy has only in-frame clones and leaves some out. The profile shows 640,000 or so clones, about 89% of them singletons. These data were likewise used in another study, on human thymus T cells.

Sequencing used thymocytes. The source is a boy in the first two years of life with a congenital heart defect.

The chain employs TRBV27 and TRBJ1-6; D uncertain. Trimming cost V 7 bases and J 8 bases, with 21 bases left between them. CDR1 and CDR2 (germline): MNHEY, SMNVEV (reference sequence). The CDR3 spans 16 residues. The CDR3 sequence is CASTPWAADGHSPLHF. For the CDR3, the DNA is TGTGCCAGCACCCCTTGGGCAGCAGACGGTCATTCACCCCTCCACTTT.

The rearrangement uses TRBV4-2 and TRBJ1-1; 7 positions match TRBD1. The V gene end was trimmed by 0 bases and the J gene end by 4 bases; junction bases not matched to a gene: 8. Germline CDR1 is LGHNA and CDR2 is YNFKEQ. This CDR3 contains 16 residues. CDR3 region: CASSQEGPAGGTEAFF. CDR3 in DNA: TGTGCCAGCAGCCAAGAAGGGCCCGCAGGGGGCACTGAAGCTTTCTTT.

This clone was picked up a small number of times. V gene TRBV7-9 combines with J gene TRBJ1-1; TRBD1 aligns across 8 bases. The CDR3 is 13 amino acids. V was pared by 5 bases and J by 5 bases, with 4 bases of the junction left unmatched. Germline V gene data show CDR1 as SEHNR and CDR2 as FQNEAQ (reference sequence). CDR3 in amino acids: CASSMRQGTEAFF. Written as DNA, the CDR3 is TGTGCCAGCAGCATGAGACAGGGGACTGAAGCTTTCTTT.

The V gene is TRBV5-4, the J gene TRBJ1-6; 9 nucleotides line up with TRBD1. Germline trimming cut 4 bases from V and 1 base from J; bases unmatched to any gene: 9. The CDR3 has 18 residues. Germline CDR1 is SGHNT and CDR2 is YYREEE (reference sequence). The CDR3 region is CASSEGQGQRSYNSPLHF. The CDR3 DNA sequence: TGTGCCAGCAGCGAGGGACAGGGCCAGAGGTCCTATAATTCACCCCTCCACTTT.

The rearrangement joins TRBV19 to TRBJ1-1; 7 nucleotides align to TRBD1. V dropped 8 bases and J dropped 9; count of bases not matched to a gene: 9. The CDR3 sequence is 12 residues long. Germline V lookup: CDR1 LNHDA, CDR2 SQIVND (reference sequence). Here the CDR3 DNA reads TGTGCCAGTGGGGGTGGACAGGTACAAGCTTTCTTT. Residues: CASGGGQVQAFF.

The J gene is TRBJ1-1, the V gene TRBV19, with a possible D match to TRBD1 (6 bases). The V gene lost 8 bases and the J gene lost 9 bases, with 13 bases spanning the gap. The CDR3 totals 11 residues. Germline values: CDR1 LNHDA, CDR2 SQIVND (reference sequence). CDR3 loop: CASGTGKKAFF. The CDR3 DNA follows: TGTGCCAGTGGTACAGGGAAGAAAGCTTTCTTT.

V gene TRBV27 combines with J gene TRBJ2-7; maybe TRBD2 (6 bases). From germline, CDR1 is MNHEY and CDR2 SMNVEV (reference sequence). The CDR3 is 13 residues long. The V end was cut by 6 bases, the J end by 4 bases, with 13 bases between. CDR3 bases: TGTGCCAGCAGCCCGGGAGCCGGGTACGAGCAGTACTTC. Its translation is CASSPGAGYEQYF.

The V and J genes are TRBV28 and TRBJ1-2, with a weak D call TRBD1 (5 bases). The CDR3 spans 13 residues. V was cut by 6 bases and J by 1 base, with 9 bases left in between. Germline lookup yields CDR1 MDHEN and CDR2 SYDVKM. CDR3 DNA sequence: TGTGCCAGCAGAGGGCAGGGTAACTATGGCTACACCTTC. Amino acid sequence: CASRGQGNYGYTF.

The rearrangement joins TRBV20-1 to TRBJ1-2; no definite D call. Trimming pared 6 bases from V and 11 bases from J, leaving 13 bases between. CDR1 DFQATT and CDR2 SNEGSKA come from the germline V gene (reference sequence). The CDR3 covers 10 residues. The CDR3 coding sequence is TGCAGTGCCCACGGTCCCTTGTACACCTTC. This sequence encodes CSAHGPLYTF.

The gene calls are TRBV5-1 and TRBJ1-2, with a possible D match to TRBD1 (5 bases). Trimming stripped 5 bases from V and 10 bases from J, with 18 bases between. The CDR3 covers 13 residues. CDR1 is SGHRS, CDR2 YFSETQ, per germline. The CDR3 loop reads CASRVRDGPHYTF. CDR3 nucleotides: TGCGCCAGCAGGGTCAGGGATGGGCCCCACTACACCTTC.

This chain connects TRBV29-1 to TRBJ2-1; no clear D. The V gene's germline CDR1 is SQVTM and CDR2 ANQGSEA. CDR3 length equals 12 residues. Trimming removed 1 base from V and 6 bases from J, with 7 bases in between. As DNA, the CDR3 is TGCAGCGTTGAAGTACCGAGCAATGAGCAGTTCTTC. The encoded protein is CSVEVPSNEQFF.

This sequence joins TRBV4-2 and TRBJ2-2; 11 bases fit TRBD1. The ends lost 6 bases at V and 7 bases at J; junction bases unmatched: 13. The germline CDR1 and CDR2 sequences are LGHNA and YNFKEQ. There are 17 residues in the CDR3. CDR3 sequence: CASRPTRTGGSGGELFF. Written as DNA, the CDR3 is TGTGCCAGCAGGCCCACTCGGACAGGGGGCTCGGGCGGGGAGCTGTTTTTT.

J is TRBJ1-5 and V is TRBV7-9; D call uncertain. The V end was cut by 8 bases, the J end by 0 bases, with 5 bases between. The CDR3 runs 12 residues. The germline V gene has CDR1 SEHNR and CDR2 FQNEAQ (reference sequence). CDR3 loop: CASGNSNQPQHF. In DNA form, the CDR3 reads TGTGCCAGCGGCAATAGCAATCAGCCCCAGCATTTT.

The chain carries TRBV12-5 and TRBJ2-1; 10 nucleotides agree with TRBD2. Germline CDR1 reads LGHNT; CDR2 reads FRNRAP. V was clipped by 1 base and J by 2 bases; unmatched bases: 5. The CDR3 totals 17 residues. CDR3 sequence (DNA): TGTGCTAGTGGTTTGGGGCAAGCGGGAGGGCCCTACAATGAGCAGTTCTTC. This codes for CASGLGQAGGPYNEQFF.